This TCR beta chain was sequenced for a study of control samples from healthy donors and cancer patients. TCRdb's table, derived via immunoSEQ multiplex PCR, lists solely in-frame clones and lacks some. The sample lists 180,000 or so clones, around 95% occurring once. Germline V gives CDR1 MNHEY, CDR2 SVGEGT. Losses at the gene ends were 5 bases for V and 4 bases for J; bases not matched to a gene: 8. The CDR3 totals 16 residues. This clonotype was sampled from a woman in her fifties or sixties in good health. The chain employs TRBV6-2 or TRBV6-3 and TRBJ2-1, with 10 bases matching TRBD2. The sample consisted of blood. The CDR3 DNA is TGTGCCAGCAGTGACAAGCGGGGGGGCTCGTACAATGAGCAGTTCTTC. Its translation is CASSDKRGGSYNEQFF.